This T cell receptor beta chain is from a study of blood T cell repertoires in COVID-19. Study information: Samples representing acute and convalescent COVID-19 were sourced from the United States, Italy and Spain.

Original processing methods: Estimation of nucleated cell counts was performed using reference gene primer amplification. Sequenced by immunoSEQ multiplex PCR; TCRdb stores in-frame clones only, minus some. V, J and clone size were drawn from that table, and D and trimming were deduced from the DNA. There are fewer than 300,000 clones in the sample; about 80% occur only once, and 2.5% to 4% lies in the top ten. Germline lookup yields CDR1 KGHSH and CDR2 LQKENI. V shed 3 bases and J 3 bases; nucleotides not matched to a gene: 5. The CDR3 is made up of 16 amino acids. The gene calls are TRBV18 and TRBJ2-2; TRBD2 agrees at 9 bases. Sequences were obtained from peripheral blood. The sequence was collected from a woman older than 75 with acute or convalescent COVID-19. CDR3 region: CASSPFSGSDTGELFF. The CDR3 bases are TGTGCCAGCTCACCGTTTAGCGGGAGCGACACCGGGGAGCTGTTTTTT. The variable domain in full, completed from reference TRBV18 and TRBJ2-2, reads NAGVMQNPRHLVRRRGQEARLRCSPMKGHSHVYWYRQLPEEGLKFMVYLQKENIIDESGMPKERFSAEFPKEGPSILRIQQVVRGDSAAYFCASSPFSGSDTGELFFGEGSRLTVL.